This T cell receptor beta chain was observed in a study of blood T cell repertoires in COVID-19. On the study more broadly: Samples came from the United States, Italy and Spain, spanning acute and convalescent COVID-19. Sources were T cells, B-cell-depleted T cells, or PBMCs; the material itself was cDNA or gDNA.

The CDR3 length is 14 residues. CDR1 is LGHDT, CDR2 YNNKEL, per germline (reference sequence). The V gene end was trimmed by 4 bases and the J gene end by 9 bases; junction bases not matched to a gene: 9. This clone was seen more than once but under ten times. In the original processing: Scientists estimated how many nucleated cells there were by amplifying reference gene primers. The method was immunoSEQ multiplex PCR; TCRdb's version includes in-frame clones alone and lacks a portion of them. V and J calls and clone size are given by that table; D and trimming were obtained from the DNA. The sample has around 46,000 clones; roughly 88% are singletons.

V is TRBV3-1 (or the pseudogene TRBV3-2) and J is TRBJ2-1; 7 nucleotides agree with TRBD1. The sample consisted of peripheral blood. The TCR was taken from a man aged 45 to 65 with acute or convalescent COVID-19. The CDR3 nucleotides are TGTGCCAGCAGCCGGGAAGGGGGCTCCCCTGAGCAGTTCTTC. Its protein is CASSREGGSPEQFF.